This T cell receptor beta chain was found in a study of T cell changes during pregnancy in multiple sclerosis. The protocol was immunoSEQ multiplex PCR, while the TCRdb copy is restricted to in-frame clones and leaves out a portion. The profile covers roughly 57,000 clones, with roughly nine tenths appearing a single time and 2% to 3% taken by the ten largest. The sequence came from a female donor with multiple sclerosis, enrolled in a pregnancy study. Material: peripheral blood, obtained in the first trimester of pregnancy.

The CDR3 loop is CASSQDRAGTSLNEQFF. CDR3 bases: TGCGCCAGCAGCCAAGATCGGGCCGGGACTAGCTTAAATGAGCAGTTCTTC. The J gene is TRBJ2-1, the V gene TRBV4-3; TRBD2 agrees at 9 bases. With 0 bases clipped from V and 7 bases from J, the junction kept 10 bases outside the gene matches. Germline loops: CDR1 LGHNA, CDR2 YSLEER. The CDR3 is 17 residues long.